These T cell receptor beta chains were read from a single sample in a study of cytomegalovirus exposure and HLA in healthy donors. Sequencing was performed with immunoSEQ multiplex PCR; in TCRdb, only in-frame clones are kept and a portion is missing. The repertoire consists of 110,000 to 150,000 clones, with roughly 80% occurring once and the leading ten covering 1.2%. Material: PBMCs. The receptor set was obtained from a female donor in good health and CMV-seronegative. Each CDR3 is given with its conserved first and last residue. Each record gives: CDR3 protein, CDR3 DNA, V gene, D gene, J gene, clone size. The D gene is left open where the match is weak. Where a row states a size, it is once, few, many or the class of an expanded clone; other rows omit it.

cdr3_aa: CASSDRGQGRGYGYTF; cdr3_nt: TGTGCCAGCAGTGATAGGGGTCAGGGTCGGGGGTATGGCTACACCTTC; v_call: TRBV2; d_call: NA; j_call: TRBJ1-2; clone_size: few
cdr3_aa: CASSIPGLSYEQYF; cdr3_nt: TGTGCCAGCAGTATCCCGGGACTTTCCTACGAGCAGTACTTC; v_call: TRBV28; d_call: NA; j_call: TRBJ2-7; clone_size: NA
cdr3_aa: CASSLETGSIGKLFF; cdr3_nt: TGTGCCAGCAGCTTAGAAACAGGGAGTATCGGGAAACTGTTTTTT; v_call: TRBV7-8; d_call: NA; j_call: TRBJ1-4; clone_size: NA
cdr3_aa: CASSWDRASLYGYTF; cdr3_nt: TGTGCCAGCAGTTGGGACAGGGCGTCCCTCTATGGCTACACCTTC; v_call: TRBV6-5; d_call: TRBD1; j_call: TRBJ1-2; clone_size: NA
cdr3_aa: CASSSPDRGLETQYF; cdr3_nt: TGCGCCAGCAGCTCGCCGGACAGGGGTTTGGAGACCCAGTACTTC; v_call: TRBV5-1; d_call: TRBD1; j_call: TRBJ2-5; clone_size: NA
cdr3_aa: CASSDLAGTEAFF; cdr3_nt: TGTGCCAGCAGTGACCTTGCGGGCACTGAAGCTTTCTTT; v_call: TRBV6-4; d_call: NA; j_call: TRBJ1-1; clone_size: NA
cdr3_aa: CASSLVLQETQYF; cdr3_nt: TGTGCCAGCAGCCTCGTTCTACAAGAGACCCAGTACTTC; v_call: TRBV14; d_call: NA; j_call: TRBJ2-5; clone_size: NA
cdr3_aa: CATSGGLLYEQFF; cdr3_nt: TGTGCCACCAGCGGGGGACTATTGTATGAGCAGTTCTTC; v_call: TRBV15; d_call: TRBD2; j_call: TRBJ2-1; clone_size: NA
cdr3_aa: CASTDRSTNYGYTF; cdr3_nt: TGTGCCAGCACGGACAGGTCGACTAACTATGGCTACACCTTC; v_call: TRBV18; d_call: TRBD1; j_call: TRBJ1-2; clone_size: NA
cdr3_aa: CASSATGASYEQYF; cdr3_nt: TGTGCCAGCAGCGCCACAGGGGCCTCCTACGAGCAGTACTTC; v_call: TRBV9; d_call: TRBD1; j_call: TRBJ2-7; clone_size: NA
cdr3_aa: CASSSGTGYNQPQHF; cdr3_nt: TGTGCCAGCAGCTCCGGGACAGGGTACAATCAGCCCCAGCATTTT; v_call: TRBV28; d_call: TRBD1; j_call: TRBJ1-5; clone_size: NA
cdr3_aa: CASSHHRGAGELFF; cdr3_nt: TGTGCCAGCTCCCACCACAGGGGCGCCGGGGAGCTGTTTTTT; v_call: TRBV9; d_call: TRBD1; j_call: TRBJ2-2; clone_size: NA
cdr3_aa: CASSLAPLSPRGLNTEAFF; cdr3_nt: TGTGCCAGCAGTTTAGCGCCCTTGTCCCCCAGGGGGCTGAACACTGAAGCTTTCTTT; v_call: TRBV28; d_call: TRBD1; j_call: TRBJ1-1; clone_size: NA
cdr3_aa: CASSQDKTGGHYEQYF; cdr3_nt: TGTGCCAGCAGCCAAGATAAAACGGGGGGACACTACGAGCAGTACTTC; v_call: TRBV4-2; d_call: NA; j_call: TRBJ2-7; clone_size: NA
cdr3_aa: CASSIGLQETQYF; cdr3_nt: TGTGCCAGTAGTATAGGACTTCAAGAGACCCAGTACTTC; v_call: TRBV19; d_call: NA; j_call: TRBJ2-5; clone_size: NA
cdr3_aa: CASSLWSGRTEAFF; cdr3_nt: TGTGCCAGCAGCTTATGGTCAGGGCGCACTGAAGCTTTCTTT; v_call: TRBV5-6; d_call: NA; j_call: TRBJ1-1; clone_size: NA
cdr3_aa: CASSYSGLAPYEQYF; cdr3_nt: TGTGCCAGCAGTTACTCGGGACTAGCTCCATACGAGCAGTACTTC; v_call: TRBV6-5; d_call: TRBD2; j_call: TRBJ2-7; clone_size: NA
cdr3_aa: CASSFDGYEQYF; cdr3_nt: TGTGCCAGCAGCTTCGACGGGTACGAGCAGTACTTC; v_call: TRBV7-9; d_call: NA; j_call: TRBJ2-7; clone_size: once
cdr3_aa: CASSLVRREGLYEQYF; cdr3_nt: TGTGCCAGCAGCTTAGTGAGACGGGAGGGCCTTTACGAGCAGTACTTC; v_call: TRBV7-8; d_call: TRBD2; j_call: TRBJ2-7; clone_size: NA
cdr3_aa: CASSSGRTEAFF; cdr3_nt: TGTGCCAGCAGCTCCGGTCGGACTGAAGCTTTCTTT; v_call: TRBV5-4; d_call: NA; j_call: TRBJ1-1; clone_size: NA
cdr3_aa: CASSPRNTDTQYF; cdr3_nt: TGTGCCAGCAGCCCGAGGAACACAGATACGCAGTATTTT; v_call: TRBV28; d_call: NA; j_call: TRBJ2-3; clone_size: NA
cdr3_aa: CASGRGGAGGTDTQYF; cdr3_nt: TGTGCTAGTGGGCGGGGTGGAGCGGGAGGCACAGATACGCAGTATTTT; v_call: TRBV12-5; d_call: TRBD2; j_call: TRBJ2-3; clone_size: NA
cdr3_aa: CASRAVNYGYTF; cdr3_nt: TGTGCCAGCAGGGCAGTTAACTATGGCTACACCTTC; v_call: TRBV2; d_call: NA; j_call: TRBJ1-2; clone_size: NA
cdr3_aa: CASSRDTQETQYF; cdr3_nt: TGTGCCAGCAGCCGGGACACCCAAGAGACCCAGTACTTC; v_call: TRBV11-2; d_call: NA; j_call: TRBJ2-5; clone_size: NA
cdr3_aa: CASSMGTGGRGETQYF; cdr3_nt: TGTGCCAGTAGTATGGGGACAGGGGGCAGGGGAGAGACCCAGTACTTC; v_call: TRBV19; d_call: TRBD1; j_call: TRBJ2-5; clone_size: NA
cdr3_aa: CASSARDREETQYF; cdr3_nt: TGCGCCAGCAGCGCCCGGGACAGGGAGGAGACCCAGTACTTC; v_call: TRBV5-1; d_call: TRBD1; j_call: TRBJ2-5; clone_size: NA
cdr3_aa: CASSLGSYEQYF; cdr3_nt: TGTGCCAGCAGTCTAGGTTCCTACGAGCAGTACTTC; v_call: TRBV2; d_call: NA; j_call: TRBJ2-7; clone_size: NA
cdr3_aa: CASSATAQNSGNTIYF; cdr3_nt: TGTGCCAGCAGCGCGACAGCACAAAACTCTGGAAACACCATATATTTT; v_call: TRBV9; d_call: NA; j_call: TRBJ1-3; clone_size: few
cdr3_aa: CASSERTSGTYEQYF; cdr3_nt: TGTGCCAGCAGTGAAAGGACTAGCGGAACCTACGAGCAGTACTTC; v_call: TRBV2; d_call: TRBD2; j_call: TRBJ2-7; clone_size: NA
cdr3_aa: CASSQDGQGNEQFF; cdr3_nt: TGTGCCAGCAGCCAAGATGGACAGGGGAATGAGCAGTTCTTC; v_call: TRBV4-2; d_call: TRBD1; j_call: TRBJ2-1; clone_size: few
cdr3_aa: CASRRAGNHTF; cdr3_nt: TGCGCCAGCAGAAGGGCAGGGAACCACACCTTC; v_call: TRBV4-1; d_call: NA; j_call: TRBJ1-2; clone_size: NA
cdr3_aa: CASRGLAGGYEQYF; cdr3_nt: TGTGCCAGCCGAGGACTAGCGGGAGGCTACGAGCAGTACTTC; v_call: TRBV27; d_call: TRBD2; j_call: TRBJ2-7; clone_size: NA
cdr3_aa: CASSHRGGNTIYF; cdr3_nt: TGTGCCAGCAGCCACAGGGGGGGAAACACCATATATTTT; v_call: TRBV28; d_call: TRBD1; j_call: TRBJ1-3; clone_size: few
cdr3_aa: CASSSTNYGYTF; cdr3_nt: TGTGCCAGCAGTTCAACTAACTATGGCTACACCTTC; v_call: TRBV6-5; d_call: NA; j_call: TRBJ1-2; clone_size: once
cdr3_aa: CASSSTGQGDTEAFF; cdr3_nt: TGTGCCAGCAGTTCTACGGGACAGGGAGACACTGAAGCTTTCTTT; v_call: TRBV28; d_call: TRBD1; j_call: TRBJ1-1; clone_size: NA
cdr3_aa: CASSLGQGAQAFF; cdr3_nt: TGTGCCAGCAGCTTAGGCCAGGGGGCTCAGGCTTTCTTT; v_call: TRBV7-9; d_call: TRBD1; j_call: TRBJ1-1; clone_size: NA
cdr3_aa: CSVDSDSYNEQFF; cdr3_nt: TGCAGCGTTGATAGTGACAGCTACAATGAGCAGTTCTTC; v_call: TRBV29-1; d_call: NA; j_call: TRBJ2-1; clone_size: once
cdr3_aa: CASSANRGQAYEQYF; cdr3_nt: TGTGCCAGCAGTGCAAACAGGGGACAAGCCTACGAGCAGTACTTC; v_call: TRBV25-1; d_call: TRBD1; j_call: TRBJ2-7; clone_size: NA
cdr3_aa: CASSLQGGGYTF; cdr3_nt: TGTGCCAGTAGTTTACAGGGTGGAGGCTACACCTTC; v_call: TRBV19; d_call: NA; j_call: TRBJ1-2; clone_size: NA
cdr3_aa: CASSPDRHNEQFF; cdr3_nt: TGTGCCAGCAGCCCGGACAGACACAATGAGCAGTTCTTC; v_call: TRBV5-4; d_call: NA; j_call: TRBJ2-1; clone_size: NA
cdr3_aa: CASTDRGKNQPQHF; cdr3_nt: TGTGCCAGTACGGACAGGGGCAAGAATCAGCCCCAGCATTTT; v_call: TRBV19; d_call: TRBD1; j_call: TRBJ1-5; clone_size: NA
cdr3_aa: CASRPGQGNYGYTF; cdr3_nt: TGTGCCAGCAGGCCGGGACAGGGGAACTATGGCTACACCTTC; v_call: TRBV28; d_call: TRBD1; j_call: TRBJ1-2; clone_size: NA
cdr3_aa: CASSLGTSVDEQFF; cdr3_nt: TGTGCCAGCAGCCTGGGGACTAGCGTCGATGAGCAGTTCTTC; v_call: TRBV7-9; d_call: TRBD2; j_call: TRBJ2-1; clone_size: NA
cdr3_aa: CASSSGVAGANVLTF; cdr3_nt: TGTGCCAGCAGTTCAGGGGTTGCTGGGGCCAACGTCCTGACTTTC; v_call: TRBV28; d_call: NA; j_call: TRBJ2-6; clone_size: NA
cdr3_aa: CASSYTGWTEAFF; cdr3_nt: TGTGCCAGCAGTTATACAGGGTGGACTGAAGCTTTCTTT; v_call: TRBV6-5; d_call: NA; j_call: TRBJ1-1; clone_size: NA
cdr3_aa: CASSLGPSYEQYF; cdr3_nt: TGTGCCAGCAGCTTAGGGCCTTCCTACGAGCAGTACTTC; v_call: TRBV7-7; d_call: NA; j_call: TRBJ2-7; clone_size: NA
cdr3_aa: CASTQDRANQPQHF; cdr3_nt: TGTGCCAGCACCCAGGACAGGGCGAATCAGCCCCAGCATTTT; v_call: TRBV6-1; d_call: TRBD1; j_call: TRBJ1-5; clone_size: few
cdr3_aa: CASRPLTGDYEQYF; cdr3_nt: TGTGCCAGCAGGCCCCTTACAGGGGACTACGAGCAGTACTTC; v_call: TRBV6-5; d_call: TRBD1; j_call: TRBJ2-7; clone_size: NA
cdr3_aa: CASSLPTGSQEKLFF; cdr3_nt: TGTGCCAGCAGCTTACCGACAGGGTCTCAAGAAAAACTGTTTTTT; v_call: TRBV7-9; d_call: TRBD1; j_call: TRBJ1-4; clone_size: NA
cdr3_aa: CASSKQGHPGYEQYF; cdr3_nt: TGTGCCAGCAGTAAACAGGGCCACCCAGGCTACGAGCAGTACTTC; v_call: TRBV2; d_call: NA; j_call: TRBJ2-7; clone_size: NA
cdr3_aa: CATSAGQGGNYGYTF; cdr3_nt: TGTGCCACCAGCGCGGGACAGGGGGGGAACTATGGCTACACCTTC; v_call: TRBV15; d_call: TRBD1; j_call: TRBJ1-2; clone_size: few